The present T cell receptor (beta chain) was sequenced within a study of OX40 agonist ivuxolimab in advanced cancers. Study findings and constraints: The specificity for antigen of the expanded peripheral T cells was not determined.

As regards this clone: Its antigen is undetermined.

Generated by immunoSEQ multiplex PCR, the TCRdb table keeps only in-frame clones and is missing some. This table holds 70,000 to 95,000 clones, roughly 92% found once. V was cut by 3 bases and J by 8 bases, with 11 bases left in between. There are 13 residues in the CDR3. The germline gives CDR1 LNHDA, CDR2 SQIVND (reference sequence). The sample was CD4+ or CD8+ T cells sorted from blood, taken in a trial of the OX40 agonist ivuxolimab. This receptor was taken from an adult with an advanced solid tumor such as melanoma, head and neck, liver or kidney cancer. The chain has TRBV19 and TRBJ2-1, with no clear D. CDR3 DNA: TGTGCCAGTAGTATTAACCCGCCGGATGAGCAGTTCTTC. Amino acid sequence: CASSINPPDEQFF.